This T cell receptor (beta chain) was sequenced for a study of T-cell reconstitution after alpha-beta-depleted transplantation in children. Study observations and caveats: The origin of alpha-beta T cells about two months after transplant was reportedly several hundred expanded graft clones. T cells produced anew were the main source of T-cell counts and diversity one year after transplant. After transplant, high TCRbeta diversity at day 60 in some patients arose from surviving recipient T cells and thymic progenitors.

Losses at the gene ends were 6 bases for V and 6 bases for J; bases not matched to a gene: 6. This CDR3 is 14 amino acids long. Germline V lookup: CDR1 LNHDA, CDR2 SQIVND (reference sequence). This clonotype came up once. Its antigen is not known. Preparation of the TCRbeta library used unique molecular identifiers. One entry per CDR3 protein results from TCRdb running MiXCR on the PCR reads. The table has a few hundred thousand distinct CDR3 sequences, about a quarter seen once. The source of this sequence is a boy under two years old with Wiskott-Aldrich syndrome, due to receive a stem cell transplant. The gene calls are TRBV19 and TRBJ2-1; 9 bases fit TRBD2. The sample consisted of PBMCs, taken before TCRalphabeta/CD19-depleted stem cell transplant. The CDR3 DNA is TGTGCCAGTAGCCTAGCGGGAAGGTCCAATGAGCAGTTCTTC. The encoded protein is CASSLAGRSNEQFF.